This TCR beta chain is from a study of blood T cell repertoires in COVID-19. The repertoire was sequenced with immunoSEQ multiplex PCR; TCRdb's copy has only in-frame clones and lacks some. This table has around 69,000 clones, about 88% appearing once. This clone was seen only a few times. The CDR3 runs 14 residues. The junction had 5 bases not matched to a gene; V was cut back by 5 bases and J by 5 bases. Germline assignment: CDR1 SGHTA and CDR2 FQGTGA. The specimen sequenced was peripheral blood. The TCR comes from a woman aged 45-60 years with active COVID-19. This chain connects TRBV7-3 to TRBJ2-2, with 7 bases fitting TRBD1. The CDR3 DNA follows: TGTGCCAGCAGCCCTACGACAGGGACCGGGGAGCTGTTTTTT. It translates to CASSPTTGTGELFF.